This T cell receptor (beta chain) emerged from a study of blood T cell repertoires in COVID-19. Study in general: Researchers got acute and convalescent COVID-19 samples from the United States, Italy and Spain. PBMCs, B-cell-depleted T cells, or T cells provided the cDNA or gDNA that made up the material.

Authors' analysis steps: Amplification from reference gene primers served as the basis for estimated nucleated cell counts. Assay: immunoSEQ multiplex PCR; the TCRdb copy retains only in-frame clones and omits some. D and trimming come from the DNA, and the V and J calls and clone size come from that table. This table has over 100,000 clones, about 91% appearing once. The CDR3 sequence is 14 residues long. Unmatched junction bases numbered 7, after V lost 5 bases and J lost 6 bases. CDR1 is SEHNR, CDR2 FQNEAQ, per germline (reference sequence). What was sequenced was peripheral blood. V gene TRBV7-9 combines with J gene TRBJ1-1; 9 bases line up with TRBD1. This TCR came from a middle-aged man with acute or convalescent COVID-19. CDR3 protein: CASSLTGGASEAFF. The CDR3 DNA reads TGTGCCAGCAGCCTCACAGGGGGCGCATCTGAAGCTTTCTTT.